This T cell receptor (beta chain) was identified in a study of blood T cell repertoires in COVID-19. As for the study in general: T cells, B-cell-depleted T cells, or PBMCs provided the cDNA or gDNA that served as material.

Here immunoSEQ multiplex PCR was the method, and the copy in TCRdb shows in-frame clones only, minus some. The sample lists about 100,000 clones; about 80% were seen once. The sequenced material came from peripheral blood. This sequence was found in a woman aged 70-85 years with acute or convalescent COVID-19.

As DNA, the CDR3 is TGTGCCAGCAGCTCTGCAGGGGGCAGTGAAAAACTGTTTTTT. Protein: CASSSAGGSEKLFF. The J gene is TRBJ1-4, the V gene TRBV7-9; 8 bases are shared with TRBD1. V was pared by 4 bases and J by 7 bases, with 5 bases of the junction left unmatched. The length of the CDR3 is 14 residues. Germline V CDR1 and CDR2: SEHNR, FQNEAQ (reference sequence). Supplemented by reference TRBV7-9 and TRBJ1-4, the full variable domain reads DTGVSQNPRHKITKRGQNVTFRCDPISEHNRLYWYRQTLGQGPEFLTYFQNEAQLEKSRLLSDRFSAERPKGSFSTLEIQRTEQGDSAMYLCASSSAGGSEKLFFGSGTQLSVL.